The 29 T cell receptor beta chains given below trace back to one sample, sequenced in a study of siplizumab effects on memory and regulatory T cells. Generated by immunoSEQ multiplex PCR, the TCRdb table keeps only in-frame clones and is missing some. The table lists 56,000 or so clones, just over 95% of them singletons. Sequences were obtained from naive CD8+ T cells sorted from blood. Source of these receptors: a human donor in good health.

The chain uses TRBV7-9 and TRBJ2-1, with D unresolved. This CDR3 contains 16 residues. V was clipped by 0 bases and J by 5 bases, with 14 bases between them. Germline V gene data show CDR1 as SEHNR and CDR2 as FQNEAQ (reference sequence). CDR3 in amino acids: CASSLALLRPNNEQFF. The CDR3 region has the DNA TGTGCCAGCAGCTTAGCGCTTCTTAGGCCAAACAATGAGCAGTTCTTC.

V and J are TRBV29-1 and TRBJ2-1, with D perhaps matching TRBD2 (6 bases). Germline V lookup: CDR1 SQVTM, CDR2 ANQGSEA. With 6 bases removed from V and 3 bases from J, the gap between germline ends came to 18 bases. The CDR3 is 15 amino acids. The CDR3 here is CSVHIGGAGYNEQFF. In DNA form, the CDR3 reads TGCAGCGTCCACATTGGAGGGGCTGGCTACAATGAGCAGTTCTTC.

This rearrangement joins TRBV19 to TRBJ1-1; D is unresolved. This CDR3 contains 12 residues. The germline V and J ends were trimmed by 10 bases and 0 bases, with 9 bases remaining between them. From germline, CDR1 is LNHDA and CDR2 SQIVND (reference sequence). CDR3 amino acids: CATGYLNTEAFF. The CDR3 bases are TGTGCCACCGGGTATCTGAACACTGAAGCTTTCTTT.

The chain uses TRBV29-1 and TRBJ2-1, with D maybe TRBD2 (8 bases). Trimming removed 2 bases from V and 3 bases from J, with 26 bases in between. From germline, CDR1 is SQVTM and CDR2 ANQGSEA. The CDR3 totals 19 residues. The CDR3 DNA sequence: TGCAGCGTTGAAAGGGTCAGGGGGTTTAGCGGGAAGAACTACAATGAGCAGTTCTTC. Amino acid sequence: CSVERVRGFSGKNYNEQFF.

The rearrangement uses TRBV4-2 and TRBJ2-2; 13 bases map to TRBD2. Germline values: CDR1 LGHNA, CDR2 YNFKEQ. The CDR3 length is 17 residues. V lost 4 bases and J lost 0; bases outside the gene matches: 2. Written as DNA, the CDR3 is TGTGCCAGCAGCCTAGGGACTAGCGGGACGAACACCGGGGAGCTGTTTTTT. Amino acids: CASSLGTSGTNTGELFF.

The chain uses TRBV6-1 and TRBJ2-1, with 13 bases lining up with TRBD2. CDR3 length: 14 amino acids. Germline V gives CDR1 MNHNS, CDR2 SASEGT. With V trimmed by 10 bases and J by 8 bases, 8 bases remained unmatched. The CDR3 DNA reads as TGTGCCATTTTAGGGACTAGCGGGACCTATGAGCAGTTCTTC. Its translation: CAILGTSGTYEQFF.

This chain joins TRBV10-3 and TRBJ2-3; the D gene is possibly TRBD2 (6 bases). The CDR3 is 14 residues long. CDR1 and CDR2 (germline): ENHRY, SYGVKD. Trimming cost V 2 bases and J 1 base, with 7 bases left between them. The DNA of the CDR3 is TGTGCCATCAGTGAGGGAGGGCGCACAGATACGCAGTATTTT. This encodes CAISEGGRTDTQYF.

This chain links TRBV4-1 with TRBJ1-5, with 7 bases lining up with TRBD1. V shed 2 bases and J 5 bases; nucleotides not matched to a gene: 6. Per the germline V gene, CDR1 is MGHRA and CDR2 is YSYEKL. This CDR3 is built from 15 residues. As DNA, the CDR3 is TGCGCCAGCAGCCAACAAGACAGGGCATATCAGCCCCAGCATTTT. It translates to CASSQQDRAYQPQHF.

The CDR3 sequence is CASSPNPYRTGANVLTF. The CDR3 DNA follows: TGTGCCAGCTCACCCAACCCATACAGGACTGGGGCCAACGTCCTGACTTTC. The genes are TRBV18 and TRBJ2-6, with D tentatively TRBD1 (5 bases). CDR3 length: 17 residues. V lost 3 bases and J lost 2, with 14 bases in between. The germline V gene encodes CDR1 KGHSH and CDR2 LQKENI.

This clone showed up just a few times. The rearrangement links TRBV4-2 to TRBJ1-1; D is unresolved. This CDR3 comprises 14 residues. Germline V gene data show CDR1 as LGHNA and CDR2 as YNFKEQ. With 0 bases removed from V and 5 bases from J, the gap between germline ends came to 10 bases. CDR3 nucleotide sequence: TGTGCCAGCAGCCAAGATGTGGTCGGGACTGAAGCTTTCTTT. Protein sequence: CASSQDVVGTEAFF.

J is TRBJ2-2 and V is TRBV7-6; D might be TRBD2 (6 bases). The length of the CDR3 is 13 residues. V was trimmed by 6 bases and J by 6 bases, leaving 11 bases between them. Germline CDR1 and CDR2: SGHVS and FNYEAQ. This chain's CDR3 is CASSSTRSGELFF. Here the CDR3 DNA reads TGTGCCAGCAGTTCGACTAGATCCGGGGAGCTGTTTTTT.

The chain joins TRBV28 to TRBJ2-1; 13 nucleotides line up with TRBD2. This CDR3 region has 18 residues. Germline CDR1 is MDHEN and CDR2 is SYDVKM. Trimming at V came to 9 bases and at J to 5 bases, leaving 16 bases not matched to a gene. CDR3 amino acids: CASVPWTSGRGLNNEQFF. The CDR3 DNA is TGTGCCAGTGTCCCGTGGACTAGCGGGAGAGGCTTAAACAATGAGCAGTTCTTC.

The gene calls are TRBV27 and TRBJ2-2; D gene ambiguous. CDR1 and CDR2 (germline): MNHEY, SMNVEV (reference sequence). This CDR3 has 13 amino acids. V was trimmed by 2 bases and J by 6 bases, leaving 7 bases between them. DNA for the CDR3: TGTGCCAGCAGTTTAGTAGGGCCCGGGGAGCTGTTTTTT. This codes for CASSLVGPGELFF.

This chain links TRBV4-1 with TRBJ1-5; TRBD1 matches at 7 bases. The CDR3 has 14 amino acids. Germline CDR1 and CDR2: MGHRA and YSYEKL. V lost 1 base, J lost 5 bases, and 2 bases stayed unmatched. The CDR3 region is CASSQVQGDQPQHF. CDR3 nucleotide sequence: TGCGCCAGCAGCCAAGTTCAGGGGGATCAGCCCCAGCATTTT.

The V gene is TRBV6-5, the J gene TRBJ2-7; D gene unclear. Germline assignment: CDR1 MNHEY and CDR2 SVGAGI. The V and J ends lost 5 bases and 0 bases respectively, with 8 bases between them. This CDR3 region has 13 residues. The CDR3 here is CASSHRISYEQYF. The CDR3 coding sequence is TGTGCCAGCAGTCACCGAATCTCCTACGAGCAGTACTTC.

This chain joins TRBV4-3 and TRBJ2-1; 8 nucleotides align to TRBD2. The CDR3 is 15 residues long. Germline CDR1 and CDR2: LGHNA and YSLEER. Unmatched junction bases numbered 10, after V lost 4 bases and J lost 8 bases. The CDR3 loop is CASSPASGSLDEQFF. The CDR3 DNA follows: TGCGCCAGCAGCCCAGCCAGCGGGAGCCTCGATGAGCAGTTCTTC.

CDR3 sequence (DNA): TGTGCCAGTAGTACGTCTCTCAATGAGCAGTTCTTC. Protein product: CASSTSLNEQFF. V is TRBV19 and J is TRBJ2-1; D gene uncertain. Trimming took 4 bases from V and 6 from J, leaving 7 bases between them. The CDR3 runs 12 residues. Germline CDR1 and CDR2: LNHDA and SQIVND (reference sequence).

The gene calls are TRBV7-9 and TRBJ2-7; D uncertain. The CDR3 sequence is 15 residues long. Germline CDR1 is SEHNR and CDR2 is FQNEAQ (reference sequence). The ends were cut back, 5 bases at V and 4 bases at J, with 18 bases in the middle. The CDR3 DNA follows: TGTGCCAGCAGCAAGATTGACCAACCTTTTTACGAGCAGTACTTC. Amino acids: CASSKIDQPFYEQYF.

The rearrangement links TRBV7-3 to TRBJ2-1; 7 bases are shared with TRBD2. CDR1 is SGHTA and CDR2 is FQGTGA in the germline V gene. V dropped 5 bases and J dropped 6; count of bases not matched to a gene: 13. The CDR3 totals 16 residues. The CDR3 protein is CASSPRGSGYPNEQFF. CDR3 bases: TGTGCCAGCAGCCCCCGGGGTAGCGGGTACCCCAATGAGCAGTTCTTC. Together with reference TRBV7-3 and TRBJ2-1, the CDR3 gives the full variable domain: GAGVSQTPSNKVTEKGKYVELRCDPISGHTALYWYRQSLGQGPEFLIYFQGTGAADDSGLPNDRFFAVRPEGSVSTLKIQRTERGDSAVYLCASSPRGSGYPNEQFFGPGTRLTVL.

This chain joins TRBV27 and TRBJ2-7; the D gene is possibly TRBD1 (5 bases). Trimming took off 2 bases at V and 4 bases at J, with 15 bases between the two ends. The CDR3 sequence is 15 residues long. Germline V gene sequence: CDR1 MNHEY, CDR2 SMNVEV (reference sequence). CDR3 residues: CASSLKGRVSYEQYF. The DNA for the CDR3 is TGTGCCAGCAGTTTAAAGGGCAGGGTCTCGTACGAGCAGTACTTC.

The chain couples TRBV7-3 to TRBJ2-2; 13 bases are shared with TRBD2. This CDR3 contains 16 residues. Germline CDR1 SGHTA, CDR2 FQGTGA. After removal of 4 bases from V and 5 bases from J, the junction contained 4 bases not matched to a gene. The CDR3 here is CASSSPGLAGTGELFF. The CDR3 region has the DNA TGTGCCAGCAGCTCACCGGGACTAGCGGGAACCGGGGAGCTGTTTTTT.

This clone was seen only once. The chain employs TRBV1 and TRBJ1-1. TRBV1 is a known pseudogene. This CDR3 has 15 residues. The chain's CDR3 is CTSSQTRGEDTEAFF. The CDR3 nucleotides are TGCACCAGCAGCCAGACAAGGGGGGAGGACACTGAAGCTTTCTTT.

This chain joins TRBV7-9 and TRBJ2-2; D might be TRBD2 (5 bases). The CDR3 has 16 amino acids. Germline lookup yields CDR1 SEHNR and CDR2 FQNEAQ (reference sequence). Trimming took 4 bases from V and 3 from J, leaving 15 bases between them. The CDR3 protein is CASSSLIKEDTGELFF. In DNA, the CDR3 is TGTGCCAGCAGCTCTCTAATCAAGGAGGACACCGGGGAGCTGTTTTTT.

The V gene is TRBV19, the J gene TRBJ1-2, with 8 bases fitting TRBD1. The germline V gene encodes CDR1 LNHDA and CDR2 SQIVND (reference sequence). The CDR3 contains 16 residues. The V and J ends lost 5 bases and 4 bases, in that order; junction bases with no gene match: 12. The CDR3 bases are TGTGCCAGTAGTCCATCATTCGGGACAGGCGGCTATGGCTACACCTTC. It specifies CASSPSFGTGGYGYTF.

The V gene is TRBV5-5, the J gene TRBJ2-7, with 8 bases aligning to TRBD2. Losses at the gene ends were 4 bases for V and 4 bases for J; bases not matched to a gene: 4. CDR1 and CDR2 from the germline V gene are SGHKS and YYEKEE (reference sequence). This CDR3 contains 13 residues. The CDR3 nucleotides are TGTGCCAGCAGCAAGACTAGCGCTTACGAGCAGTACTTC. This translates into CASSKTSAYEQYF.

The chain is built from TRBV27 and TRBJ2-7; D gene uncertain. Germline-derived CDR1 and CDR2 are MNHEY and SMNVEV (reference sequence). Trimming took off 0 bases at V and 6 bases at J, with 12 bases between the two ends. The CDR3 extends over 14 amino acids. DNA of the CDR3: TGTGCCAGCAGTTTATCGAACAGAAACTCCGAGCAGTACTTC. This gives the protein CASSLSNRNSEQYF.

The rearrangement joins TRBV19 to TRBJ2-1; D unresolved. Trimming took 4 bases from V and 3 from J, leaving 7 bases between them. CDR3 length: 13 residues. The germline V gene has CDR1 LNHDA and CDR2 SQIVND (reference sequence). CDR3 amino acids: CASSTRFYNEQFF. The CDR3 DNA reads TGTGCCAGTAGTACTAGGTTCTACAATGAGCAGTTCTTC.

The chain uses TRBV6-6 and TRBJ1-2; D remains unclear. The germline V and J ends were trimmed by 2 bases and 2 bases, with 6 bases remaining between them. The germline V gene has CDR1 MNHNY and CDR2 SVGAGI (reference sequence). The CDR3 totals 13 residues. The CDR3 protein is CASSYGPNYGYTF. The CDR3 DNA sequence: TGTGCCAGCAGTTACGGCCCAAACTATGGCTACACCTTC.

Regarding this clone: Distinct nucleotide sequences in the sample also encode this CDR3. V usage is TRBV30 and J usage is TRBJ1-1; D remains ambiguous. The germline gives CDR1 GTSNPN, CDR2 SVGIG (reference sequence). The CDR3 runs to 12 residues. The V and J ends lost 0 bases and 6 bases respectively, with 8 bases between them. CDR3 sequence: CAWSVRGPEAFF. CDR3 sequence (DNA): TGTGCCTGGAGTGTACGAGGGCCTGAAGCTTTCTTT.